Below, one TCR beta chain is given with its context. The antigen it recognizes is unknown. Per-base qualities were not stored, and no clone one base away is much larger. This specimen comes from a study of control samples from healthy donors and cancer patients (TCRdb year 2020). The library was obtained by the immunoSEQ multiplex PCR assay. TCRdb provides this immuneACCESS table in a form limited to in-frame rearrangements. Some clones are lacking; in checked studies, under half of them reflect an unresolved V gene, and why the rest are absent is not known. Across this sample there are about 150,000 clones, with 94% seen only once. The ten largest make up around 6.2% of the sample. V loses 2 bases at its end and J loses 5 bases; junction bases beyond the gene matches: 6. The CDR3 contains 15 residues, cysteine and phenylalanine counted. Just CDR3 DNA is preserved here, 45 bases in frame from base 1. CDR1 and CDR2 are drawn from the germline V gene (reference sequence): SGHKS, YYEKEE.

The rearrangement joined TRBV5-5 to TRBJ2-4, with 8 middle bases fitting TRBD1. The sequenced material came from blood. The receptor comes from a man aged 40-49 years in good health. The CDR3 protein: CASSFLTGVENIQYF. The nucleotide sequence is given as TGTGCCAGCAGCTTTTTGACAGGGGTTGAAAACATTCAGTACTTC. The reference TRBV5-5 and TRBJ2-4 proteins fill in what lies around the CDR3, so the full variable domain reads DAGVTQSPTHLIKTRGQQVTLRCSPISGHKSVSWYQQVLGQGPQFIFQYYEKEERGRGNFPDRFSARQFPNYSSELNVNALLLGDSALYLCASSFLTGVENIQYFGAGTRLSVL.